These 14 T cell receptor beta chains originate from one sample sequenced in a study of cytomegalovirus exposure and HLA in healthy donors. Data came from immunoSEQ multiplex PCR; TCRdb stores just in-frame clones and leaves some out. The sample lists some 150,000 clones; around nine tenths were seen once. Sequences were obtained from PBMCs. The receptors shown here come from a woman in her twenties or thirties in good health and CMV-seronegative.

V gene TRBV11-2 combines with J gene TRBJ1-1; D remains ambiguous. The CDR3 has 15 residues. Germline CDR1 is SGHAT and CDR2 is FQNNGV. V lost 4 bases and J 6 bases, leaving 18 bases between the germline ends. Written as DNA, the CDR3 is TGTGCCAGCAGCTCAGATCATCGACTGGACTCTGAAGCTTTCTTT. Translation gives CASSSDHRLDSEAFF.

The genes are TRBV6-6 and TRBJ2-7; maybe TRBD1 (6 bases). Germline V lookup: CDR1 MNHNY, CDR2 SVGAGI (reference sequence). This CDR3 comprises 15 residues. V was cut by 0 bases and J by 5 bases, with 14 bases left in between. CDR3 in amino acids: CASSYSSRGSHEQYF. In DNA form, the CDR3 reads TGTGCCAGCAGTTACTCGAGTAGGGGGAGCCACGAGCAGTACTTC.

J is TRBJ2-7 and V is TRBV6-5; 9 nucleotides line up with TRBD2. V lost 0 bases and J lost 4; bases outside the gene matches: 7. CDR3 length: 16 amino acids. Per germline, CDR1 MNHEY and CDR2 SVGAGI. The CDR3 nucleotides are TGTGCCAGCAGTTACTCGCAGGTCCTAGCGGGGTACGAGCAGTACTTC. It is translated as CASSYSQVLAGYEQYF.

This chain uses TRBV7-9 with TRBJ2-6; 9 bases agree with TRBD1. This CDR3 contains 16 residues. CDR1 and CDR2 from the germline V gene are SEHNR and FQNEAQ (reference sequence). The V and J ends lost 7 bases and 2 bases, in that order; junction bases with no gene match: 6. CDR3 loop: CASTGQGGPGANVLTF. CDR3 in DNA: TGTGCCAGCACGGGACAGGGAGGCCCTGGGGCCAACGTCCTGACTTTC.

This chain connects TRBV4-1 to TRBJ1-1; D not resolved. This CDR3 region has 14 residues. V was clipped by 4 bases and J by 0 bases, with 9 bases between them. Germline loops: CDR1 MGHRA, CDR2 YSYEKL. CDR3 protein: CASSLYGLNTEAFF. CDR3 bases: TGCGCCAGCAGCCTCTACGGGTTGAACACTGAAGCTTTCTTT.

This chain uses TRBV25-1 with TRBJ2-1; a possible D gene is TRBD2 (5 bases). The CDR3 sequence is 13 residues long. The germline V and J ends were trimmed by 7 bases and 3 bases, with 10 bases remaining between them. Germline CDR1 and CDR2: MGHDK and SYGVNS. The CDR3 protein is CASTALGYNEQFF. The CDR3 coding sequence is TGTGCCAGCACCGCACTAGGCTACAATGAGCAGTTCTTC.

The chain joins TRBV25-1 to TRBJ2-5; 10 bases map to TRBD2. After removal of 6 bases from V and 7 bases from J, the junction contained 11 bases not matched to a gene. CDR1 is MGHDK and CDR2 is SYGVNS in the germline V gene. The length of the CDR3 is 15 residues. The CDR3 DNA sequence: TGTGCCAGCAGCAATCCTAGCGGGGGCACGCGGACCCAGTACTTC. As protein: CASSNPSGGTRTQYF. The entire variable domain, with the rest obtained from reference TRBV25-1 and TRBJ2-5, is as follows: EADIYQTPRYLVIGTGKKITLECSQTMGHDKMYWYQQDPGMELHLIHYSYGVNSTEKGDLSSESTVSRIRTEHFPLTLESARPSHTSQYLCASSNPSGGTRTQYFGPGTRLLVL.

The chain employs TRBV11-2 and TRBJ1-1; tentatively, D is TRBD1 (6 bases). Trimming stripped 1 base from V and 1 base from J, with 13 bases between. There are 16 residues in the CDR3. Germline V gene lookup returns CDR1 SGHAT and CDR2 FQNNGV. The CDR3 coding sequence is TGTGCCAGCAGCTTAGGGGCAGGGGCGGAGAACACTGAAGCTTTCTTT. As protein: CASSLGAGAENTEAFF. The complete variable domain, with remaining parts taken from reference TRBV11-2 and TRBJ1-1, reads EAGVAQSPRYKIIEKRQSVAFWCNPISGHATLYWYQQILGQGPKLLIQFQNNGVVDDSQLPKDRFSAERLKGVDSTLKIQPAKLEDSAVYLCASSLGAGAENTEAFFGQGTRLTVV.

The table lists this clone with a few counts. The rearrangement uses TRBV4-1 and TRBJ1-1; D ambiguous. Germline CDR1 MGHRA, CDR2 YSYEKL. V shed 1 base and J shed 4 bases, with 13 bases lying between them. The CDR3 spans 15 residues. The CDR3 region is CASSQVFGSGTEAFF. DNA for the CDR3: TGCGCCAGCAGCCAAGTCTTCGGGTCGGGCACTGAAGCTTTCTTT.

The chain is built from TRBV5-1 and TRBJ2-7; the D gene is possibly TRBD2 (6 bases). The CDR3 consists of 17 residues. Germline V gene lookup returns CDR1 SGHRS and CDR2 YFSETQ. The V end was cut by 3 bases, the J end by 0 bases, with 19 bases between. CDR3 bases: TGCGCCAGCAGCTACGAAATTTGGGGGGTCCCCTCCTACGAGCAGTACTTC. As protein: CASSYEIWGVPSYEQYF. The full variable domain, its missing parts supplied by reference TRBV5-1 and TRBJ2-7, is KAGVTQTPRYLIKTRGQQVTLSCSPISGHRSVSWYQQTPGQGLQFLFEYFSETQRNKGNFPGRFSGRQFSNSRSEMNVSTLELGDSALYLCASSYEIWGVPSYEQYFGPGTRLTVT.

This clone has just one count. The V call is TRBV19, the J call TRBJ2-1; 9 nucleotides agree with TRBD1. Per the germline V gene, CDR1 is LNHDA and CDR2 is SQIVND (reference sequence). Losses at the gene ends were 8 bases for V and 3 bases for J; bases not matched to a gene: 8. This CDR3 comprises 15 residues. The CDR3 DNA follows: TGTGCCAGTGCCACGGGACAGGGTTTCTACAATGAGCAGTTCTTC. The encoded protein is CASATGQGFYNEQFF.

This clone appeared a single time. J is TRBJ2-7 and V is TRBV29-1, with 10 bases fitting TRBD2. The CDR3 contains 12 residues. Germline values: CDR1 SQVTM, CDR2 ANQGSEA. V lost 5 bases to trimming and J lost 6 bases; unmatched junction nucleotides: 4. The CDR3 DNA is TGCAGCGTTTCCAGCGGGGGGGGCGAGCAGTACTTC. Translating it yields CSVSSGGGEQYF.

This rearrangement joins TRBV7-2 to TRBJ1-1; possible D gene TRBD1, 5 bases. V was clipped by 5 bases and J by 4 bases, with 11 bases between them. The CDR3 spans 13 residues. The germline CDR1 and CDR2 sequences are SGHTA and FQGNSA. The CDR3, as DNA: TGTGCCAGCAGCCCACAGGCGGTCACTGAAGCTTTCTTT. It codes for CASSPQAVTEAFF.

The chain joins TRBV9 to TRBJ1-1; D uncertain. V lost 0 bases and J 5 bases, leaving 8 bases between the germline ends. The CDR3 covers 13 residues. CDR1 and CDR2 from the germline V gene are SGDLS and YYNGEE. Here the CDR3 reads CASSVGPRTEAFF. For the CDR3, the DNA is TGTGCCAGCAGCGTAGGTCCCCGGACTGAAGCTTTCTTT. Combining the CDR3 with reference TRBV9 and TRBJ1-1 gives the whole variable domain DSGVTQTPKHLITATGQRVTLRCSPRSGDLSVYWYQQSLDQGLQFLIQYYNGEERAKGNILERFSAQQFPDLHSELNLSSLELGDSALYFCASSVGPRTEAFFGQGTRLTVV.